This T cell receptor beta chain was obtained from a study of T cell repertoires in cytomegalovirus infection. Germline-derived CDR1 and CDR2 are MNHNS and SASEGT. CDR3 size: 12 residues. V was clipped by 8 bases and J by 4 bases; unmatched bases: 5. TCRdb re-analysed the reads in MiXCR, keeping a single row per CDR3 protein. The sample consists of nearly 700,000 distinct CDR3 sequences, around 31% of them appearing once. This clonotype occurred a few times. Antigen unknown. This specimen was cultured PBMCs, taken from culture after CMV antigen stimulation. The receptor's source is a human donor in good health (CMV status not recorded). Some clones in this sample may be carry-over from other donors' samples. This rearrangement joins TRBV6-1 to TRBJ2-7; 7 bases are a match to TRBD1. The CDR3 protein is CASLGRGYEQYF. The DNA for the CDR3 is TGTGCCAGCTTAGGCAGGGGGTACGAGCAGTACTTC.